What follows are 11 T cell receptor beta chains derived from one specimen sequenced in a study of beta chain features in type 1 diabetes. Study results and caveats: Moderate but significant shortening of TCRB CDR3s was recorded in all four CD4+ subsets from Type 1 diabetes patients.

These receptors have no known antigen. The authors reverse transcribed all of the isolated RNA, so sequencing captured expressed TCRB transcripts. Sequencing used immunoSEQ multiplex PCR; TCRdb keeps in-frame clones, though not all of them. The table shows approximately 730,000 clones, with 10% to 15% occurring only once. The sequenced sample consisted of naive CD4+ T cells from blood. Every receptor here comes from a man between 18 and 35 years old with type 1 diabetes.

The chain carries TRBV18 and TRBJ1-6, with D unresolved. V gave up 7 bases and J gave up 5 bases, with 12 bases separating them. Looked up from germline, CDR1 is KGHSH and CDR2 is LQKENI. CDR3 size: 14 residues. The CDR3 is CASFSEGDNSPLHF. In DNA, the CDR3 is TGTGCCAGCTTTTCGGAGGGCGATAATTCACCCCTCCACTTT. The entire variable domain, with the rest obtained from reference TRBV18 and TRBJ1-6, is as follows: NAGVMQNPRHLVRRRGQEARLRCSPMKGHSHVYWYRQLPEEGLKFMVYLQKENIIDESGMPKERFSAEFPKEGPSILRIQQVVRGDSAAYFCASFSEGDNSPLHFGNGTRLTVT.

The rearrangement links TRBV11-1 to TRBJ2-5; D might be TRBD1 or TRBD2, each matching 5 bases. The germline V gene has CDR1 SGHAT and CDR2 FQDESV (reference sequence). CDR3 length: 14 residues. V was trimmed by 3 bases and J by 5 bases, leaving 13 bases between them. The CDR3: CASSFDGAGETQYF. The CDR3 DNA reads as TGTGCCAGCAGCTTCGACGGGGCCGGGGAGACCCAGTACTTC. The variable domain in full, completed from reference TRBV11-1 and TRBJ2-5, reads EAEVAQSPRYKITEKSQAVAFWCDPISGHATLYWYRQILGQGPELLVQFQDESVVDDSQLPKDRFSAERLKGVDSTLKIQPAELGDSAMYLCASSFDGAGETQYFGPGTRLLVL.

The chain couples TRBV6-4 to TRBJ1-1, with TRBD1 as a possible D gene (5 bases). Germline lookup yields CDR1 MRHNA and CDR2 SNTAGT. This CDR3 is 14 amino acids long. The V end lost 6 bases, the J end lost 0 bases, and 11 bases lay between the germline ends. The CDR3: CASSPGRLNTEAFF. CDR3 nucleotides: TGTGCCAGCAGCCCGGGACGGTTGAACACTGAAGCTTTCTTT.

V usage is TRBV6-1 and J usage is TRBJ1-1; 7 bases match TRBD1. The J segment lost 1 base and the V segment lost 5 bases, leaving 4 bases of the junction unmatched. The CDR3 has 14 residues. The germline V gene encodes CDR1 MNHNS and CDR2 SASEGT. This chain's CDR3 is CASSRDRGNTEAFF. In DNA, the CDR3 is TGTGCCAGCAGTCGGGACAGAGGGAACACTGAAGCTTTCTTT.

A few counts support this clone. J is TRBJ2-2 and V is TRBV6-5; D is perhaps TRBD2 (5 bases). The CDR3 totals 14 residues. With 6 bases removed from V and 4 bases from J, the gap between germline ends came to 12 bases. Germline assignment: CDR1 MNHEY and CDR2 SVGAGI. The CDR3: CASSPQEVTGELFF. The CDR3 DNA is TGTGCCAGCAGCCCCCAGGAGGTCACCGGGGAGCTGTTTTTT.

The chain carries TRBV7-2 and TRBJ2-7; a weak D match, TRBD1 (7 bases). This CDR3 comprises 15 residues. Germline-derived CDR1 and CDR2 are SGHTA and FQGNSA. V lost 5 bases and J lost 0, with 14 bases in between. The CDR3 protein is CASSNPGDSSYEQYF. The CDR3 coding sequence is TGTGCCAGCAGCAACCCGGGGGACAGCTCCTACGAGCAGTACTTC.

The J gene is TRBJ2-3, the V gene TRBV21-1; the table gives TRBD2 as D, unverified against the DNA. TRBV21-1 is designated a pseudogene. The CDR3 loop spans 13 amino acids. CDR3 in amino acids: CASSSDSADTQYF. The DNA of the CDR3 is TGTGCCAGCAGCTCGGACTCGGCGGATACGCAGTATTTT.

The table lists this clone with a few counts. The rearrangement joins TRBV30 to TRBJ1-6, with D unresolved. V lost 1 base, J lost 8 bases, and 6 bases lay in between. CDR1 and CDR2 (germline): GTSNPN, SVGIG (reference sequence). CDR3 length: 12 residues. CDR3 coding DNA: TGTGCCTGGAGTGACAGCGATTCACCCCTCCACTTT. Its translation: CAWSDSDSPLHF.

V is TRBV5-4 and J is TRBJ2-3; TRBD2 matches at 8 bases. Losses at the gene ends were 4 bases for V and 4 bases for J; bases not matched to a gene: 5. Germline CDR1 reads SGHNT; CDR2 reads YYREEE (reference sequence). This CDR3 spans 14 amino acids. The CDR3 loop is CASSAGGAADTQYF. For the CDR3, the DNA is TGTGCCAGCAGCGCGGGGGGCGCGGCAGATACGCAGTATTTT.

V is TRBV4-1 and J is TRBJ1-1, with D perhaps matching TRBD1 (6 bases). CDR3 size: 14 residues. Between the trimmed V and J ends, which lost 3 bases and 2 bases, there was a span of 10 bases. The germline V gene has CDR1 MGHRA and CDR2 YSYEKL. CDR3 nucleotides: TGCGCCAGCAGCCAGAGGGGGGCCAACACTGAAGCTTTCTTT. The encoded protein is CASSQRGANTEAFF.

The chain uses TRBV30 and TRBJ1-1, with no clear D. The CDR3 is 13 residues long. Germline-derived CDR1 and CDR2 are GTSNPN and SVGIG (reference sequence). Deletions cut 8 bases from V and 0 bases from J, with 13 bases between. Written as DNA, the CDR3 is TGTGCCAGGACTACTGGGGTGAACACTGAAGCTTTCTTT. Translated, it gives CARTTGVNTEAFF.